These T cell receptor beta chains were read from a single sample in a study of cytomegalovirus exposure and HLA in healthy donors. The data were produced by immunoSEQ multiplex PCR, yet TCRdb's version contains in-frame clones alone and is incomplete. The sample lists 150,000 to 200,000 clones, approximately 80% occurring once. The source material was PBMCs. The receptors originated from a male donor in good health and CMV-seropositive. CDR3s include the opening cysteine and the closing phenylalanine or tryptophan. The D gene is left open where the match is weak. Size is omitted from some rows. Given values are once, few, many or a class for expanded clones.

v_call: TRBV6-1
d_call: TRBD1
clone_size: -
j_call: TRBJ1-1
cdr3_aa: CASSAGQGRAEAFF
cdr3_nt: TGTGCCAGCAGTGCTGGACAGGGAAGGGCTGAAGCTTTCTTT

v_call: TRBV7-7
d_call: -
clone_size: -
j_call: TRBJ2-6
cdr3_aa: CASCTGRFSGANGLTF
cdr3_nt: TGTGCCAGCTGCACGGGCAGGTTCTCTGGGGCCAACGGCCTGACTTTC

v_call: TRBV6-1
d_call: -
clone_size: -
j_call: TRBJ2-5
cdr3_aa: CASRQGREETQYF
cdr3_nt: TGTGCCAGCAGACAGGGTAGAGAAGAGACCCAGTACTTC

v_call: TRBV19
d_call: -
clone_size: -
j_call: TRBJ2-2
cdr3_aa: CASSILRTRNTGELFF
cdr3_nt: TGTGCCAGTAGTATTTTAAGGACAAGGAACACCGGGGAGCTGTTTTTT

v_call: TRBV5-1
d_call: TRBD2
clone_size: -
j_call: TRBJ2-7
cdr3_aa: CASSLETSAGAYEQYF
cdr3_nt: TGCGCCAGCAGCTTGGAAACTTCGGCGGGGGCCTACGAGCAGTACTTC

v_call: TRBV16
d_call: -
clone_size: -
j_call: TRBJ2-7
cdr3_aa: CASRIGPREQYF
cdr3_nt: TGTGCCAGCCGAATCGGTCCGCGGGAGCAGTACTTC

v_call: TRBV7-2
d_call: -
clone_size: -
j_call: TRBJ2-2
cdr3_aa: CASSPLRGSTGELFF
cdr3_nt: TGTGCCAGCAGCCCCCTCCGGGGGAGCACCGGGGAGCTGTTTTTT

v_call: TRBV5-4
d_call: TRBD2
clone_size: -
j_call: TRBJ2-5
cdr3_aa: CASSLPGLAGGETQYF
cdr3_nt: TGTGCCAGCAGCTTGCCTGGACTAGCGGGAGGAGAGACCCAGTACTTC

v_call: TRBV18
d_call: -
clone_size: -
j_call: TRBJ2-2
cdr3_aa: CASSSDTGELFF
cdr3_nt: TGTGCCAGCTCATCGGACACCGGGGAGCTGTTTTTT

v_call: TRBV7-2
d_call: -
clone_size: -
j_call: TRBJ2-7
cdr3_aa: CASSPQGNSYEQYF
cdr3_nt: TGTGCCAGCAGCCCCCAGGGGAACTCCTACGAGCAGTACTTC

v_call: TRBV19
d_call: -
clone_size: few
j_call: TRBJ1-2
cdr3_aa: CASNRDTGANYGYTF
cdr3_nt: TGTGCCAGTAATCGGGACACTGGGGCTAACTATGGCTACACCTTC

v_call: TRBV7-2
d_call: TRBD2
clone_size: -
j_call: TRBJ2-1
cdr3_aa: CASSLTSFNEQFF
cdr3_nt: TGTGCCAGCAGCTTGACTAGCTTTAATGAGCAGTTCTTC

v_call: TRBV6-6
d_call: TRBD2
clone_size: -
j_call: TRBJ2-7
cdr3_aa: CASSYSSSGASYEQYF
cdr3_nt: TGTGCCAGCAGTTACTCCTCCAGCGGGGCCTCCTACGAGCAGTACTTC

v_call: TRBV12-2
d_call: -
clone_size: -
j_call: TRBJ2-7
cdr3_aa: CASRLARRERPYEQYF
cdr3_nt: TGTGCAAGTCGCTTAGCGCGGAGGGAGCGCCCGTACGAGCAGTACTTC

v_call: TRBV18
d_call: -
clone_size: -
j_call: TRBJ1-1
cdr3_aa: CASSTDSQNTEAFF
cdr3_nt: TGTGCCAGCTCAACGGACAGCCAGAACACTGAAGCTTTCTTT

v_call: TRBV9
d_call: TRBD1
clone_size: once
j_call: TRBJ1-3
cdr3_aa: CASSARDRGNTIYF
cdr3_nt: TGTGCCAGCAGCGCACGGGACAGAGGAAACACCATATATTTT

v_call: TRBV7-9
d_call: TRBD1
clone_size: -
j_call: TRBJ2-5
cdr3_aa: CASSNQPGTGETQYF
cdr3_nt: TGTGCCAGCAGCAACCAGCCCGGGACAGGGGAGACCCAGTACTTC

v_call: TRBV10-1
d_call: TRBD1
clone_size: -
j_call: TRBJ2-2
cdr3_aa: CASSSQGAGELFF
cdr3_nt: TGCGCCAGCAGTTCTCAGGGGGCCGGGGAGCTGTTTTTT

v_call: TRBV27
d_call: -
clone_size: -
j_call: TRBJ2-5
cdr3_aa: CASRSLGGGEETQYF
cdr3_nt: TGTGCCAGCAGATCTCTAGGAGGGGGGGAAGAGACCCAGTACTTC

v_call: TRBV14
d_call: -
clone_size: -
j_call: TRBJ2-7
cdr3_aa: CASSQELSSEQYF
cdr3_nt: TGTGCCAGCAGCCAAGAGCTCTCCAGCGAGCAGTACTTC

v_call: TRBV5-1
d_call: TRBD2
clone_size: -
j_call: TRBJ2-3
cdr3_aa: CASSLTSGRAQADTQYF
cdr3_nt: TGCGCCAGCAGCTTGACTAGCGGGAGGGCCCAGGCAGATACGCAGTATTTT

v_call: TRBV4-1
d_call: TRBD1
clone_size: -
j_call: TRBJ1-1
cdr3_aa: CASSHTGGPTEAFF
cdr3_nt: TGCGCCAGCAGCCACACAGGGGGCCCCACTGAAGCTTTCTTT

v_call: TRBV9
d_call: TRBD1
clone_size: -
j_call: TRBJ2-7
cdr3_aa: CASSKGQGVYEQYF
cdr3_nt: TGTGCCAGCAGCAAGGGACAGGGGGTCTACGAGCAGTACTTC

v_call: TRBV20-1
d_call: -
clone_size: few
j_call: TRBJ2-7
cdr3_aa: CSASHYEQYF
cdr3_nt: TGCAGTGCTTCCCACTACGAGCAGTACTTC

v_call: TRBV19
d_call: -
clone_size: -
j_call: TRBJ1-4
cdr3_aa: CASSAHGEMKLFF
cdr3_nt: TGTGCCAGTAGTGCCCACGGGGAGATGAAACTGTTTTTT

v_call: TRBV6-5
d_call: -
clone_size: -
j_call: TRBJ1-1
cdr3_aa: CASSPSGGRYTEAFF
cdr3_nt: TGTGCCAGCAGCCCGTCGGGGGGGCGTTACACTGAAGCTTTCTTT

v_call: TRBV7-9
d_call: TRBD2
clone_size: -
j_call: TRBJ2-5
cdr3_aa: CASSSRTSPSYAQYF
cdr3_nt: TGTGCCAGCAGCTCCAGGACTAGCCCCAGTTATGCCCAGTACTTC

v_call: TRBV5-4
d_call: TRBD2
clone_size: once
j_call: TRBJ2-1
cdr3_aa: CASTRELASNNEQFF
cdr3_nt: TGTGCCAGCACCAGGGAACTAGCGAGTAACAATGAGCAGTTCTTC

v_call: TRBV5-1
d_call: -
clone_size: -
j_call: TRBJ2-5
cdr3_aa: CASSLDGETQYF
cdr3_nt: TGCGCCAGCAGCTTGGATGGAGAGACCCAATACTTC

v_call: TRBV6-6
d_call: TRBD1
clone_size: once
j_call: TRBJ1-1
cdr3_aa: CASSYGGQGDTEAFF
cdr3_nt: TGTGCCAGCAGTTACGGAGGACAGGGGGACACTGAAGCTTTCTTT

v_call: TRBV19
d_call: -
clone_size: -
j_call: TRBJ1-1
cdr3_aa: CASKGRGTEAFF
cdr3_nt: TGTGCCAGTAAAGGCAGGGGCACTGAAGCTTTCTTT

v_call: TRBV19
d_call: -
clone_size: -
j_call: TRBJ1-1
cdr3_aa: CASSIALRQAEAFF
cdr3_nt: TGTGCCAGTAGTATAGCCCTGAGACAGGCCGAAGCTTTCTTT

v_call: TRBV27
d_call: -
clone_size: -
j_call: TRBJ2-1
cdr3_aa: CASHSSGAGLNEQFF
cdr3_nt: TGTGCCAGCCACAGTTCCGGCGCGGGACTGAATGAGCAGTTCTTC

v_call: TRBV7-2
d_call: -
clone_size: -
j_call: TRBJ2-1
cdr3_aa: CASLPGGLYNEQFF
cdr3_nt: TGTGCCAGCCTCCCCGGGGGACTCTACAATGAGCAGTTCTTC

v_call: TRBV27
d_call: -
clone_size: -
j_call: TRBJ1-2
cdr3_aa: CASSLTGVGRYGYTF
cdr3_nt: TGTGCCAGCAGTTTGACCGGGGTCGGTCGCTATGGCTACACCTTC

v_call: TRBV4-3
d_call: TRBD1
clone_size: -
j_call: TRBJ2-7
cdr3_aa: CASSQGTGYEQYF
cdr3_nt: TGCGCCAGCAGCCAAGGGACAGGCTACGAGCAGTACTTC

v_call: TRBV5-6
d_call: TRBD1
clone_size: -
j_call: TRBJ1-1
cdr3_aa: CASSLVFGTGGRNTEAFF
cdr3_nt: TGTGCCAGCAGCTTGGTGTTTGGGACAGGGGGCAGGAACACTGAAGCTTTCTTT

v_call: TRBV29-1
d_call: -
clone_size: -
j_call: TRBJ1-3
cdr3_aa: CSVATASGNTIYF
cdr3_nt: TGCAGCGTTGCGACAGCCTCTGGAAACACCATATATTTT

v_call: TRBV5-1
d_call: TRBD2
clone_size: -
j_call: TRBJ2-7
cdr3_aa: CASSWTSASYEQYF
cdr3_nt: TGCGCCAGCAGCTGGACTAGCGCGTCCTACGAGCAGTACTTC

v_call: TRBV30
d_call: -
clone_size: -
j_call: TRBJ1-4
cdr3_aa: CAWRQGNNEKLFF
cdr3_nt: TGTGCCTGGAGGCAGGGAAATAATGAAAAACTGTTTTTT

v_call: TRBV7-9
d_call: -
clone_size: -
j_call: TRBJ1-2
cdr3_aa: CASSLTGSNYGYTF
cdr3_nt: TGTGCCAGCAGCCTCACAGGCTCTAACTATGGCTACACCTTC

v_call: TRBV19
d_call: -
clone_size: once
j_call: TRBJ1-1
cdr3_aa: CASSIGVGASSWMNTEAFF
cdr3_nt: TGTGCCAGTAGTATAGGGGTGGGGGCAAGCTCGTGGATGAACACTGAAGCTTTCTTT

v_call: TRBV10-1
d_call: -
clone_size: -
j_call: TRBJ2-2
cdr3_aa: CASSGPGGITGELFF
cdr3_nt: TGCGCCAGCAGTGGCCCCGGCGGGATCACCGGGGAGCTGTTTTTT